One and the same sample provided the 27 T cell receptor beta chains below, sequenced in a study of T cells after yellow fever vaccination. TCRdb re-analysed the 5' RACE reads in MiXCR, keeping a single row per CDR3 protein. The sample carries some 320,000 distinct CDR3 sequences, 7.5% to 9.5% recorded once. The sample was CD4+ T cells sorted from PBMCs, taken 5 days after the yellow fever booster vaccination. The receptors shown here come from a man aged 18 to 29 who received the YFV17D yellow fever vaccine.

This clonotype has at least ten counts. The CDR3 loop is CASSQRGLPTDSPLHF. The CDR3 bases are TGCGCCAGCAGCCAACGGGGCTTACCTACGGATTCACCCCTCCACTTT. The rearrangement joins TRBV5-1 to TRBJ1-6, with D perhaps TRBD1 (5 bases). The CDR3 loop spans 16 amino acids. Looked up from germline, CDR1 is SGHRS and CDR2 is YFSETQ. V lost 4 bases and J lost 8, with 19 bases in between.

This clonotype was detected ten times or more. This chain joins TRBV12-3 or TRBV12-4 and TRBJ1-2; D remains unclear. This CDR3 has 14 amino acids. The V and J ends lost 3 bases and 7 bases respectively, with 15 bases between them. The CDR3 sequence is CASSFQPGRGGYTF. CDR3 bases: TGTGCCAGCAGTTTTCAGCCAGGTCGGGGTGGCTACACCTTC.

The chain couples TRBV5-5 to TRBJ1-5; 7 bases match TRBD1. Germline CDR1 SGHKS, CDR2 YYEKEE (reference sequence). The CDR3 is 15 amino acids. V was pared by 7 bases and J by 0 bases, with 7 bases of the junction left unmatched. CDR3 sequence: CASGLRGDSNQPQHF. The CDR3 DNA sequence: TGTGCCAGCGGACTCAGGGGGGATAGCAATCAGCCCCAGCATTTT. The complete variable domain, with remaining parts taken from reference TRBV5-5 and TRBJ1-5, reads DAGVTQSPTHLIKTRGQQVTLRCSPISGHKSVSWYQQVLGQGPQFIFQYYEKEERGRGNFPDRFSARQFPNYSSELNVNALLLGDSALYLCASGLRGDSNQPQHFGDGTRLSIL.

The table lists this clonotype with a few counts. This sequence joins TRBV12-3 or TRBV12-4 and TRBJ2-1, with D uncertain. The ends were cut back, 5 bases at V and 2 bases at J, with 10 bases in the middle. The CDR3 covers 14 residues. The CDR3 spells CASSPGPTYNEQFF. The DNA of the CDR3 is TGTGCCAGCAGTCCCGGGCCGACCTACAATGAGCAGTTCTTC.

The V gene is TRBV20-1, the J gene TRBJ1-5; no firm D call. Germline V lookup: CDR1 DFQATT, CDR2 SNEGSKA (reference sequence). The V and J ends lost 3 bases and 6 bases respectively, with 12 bases between them. There are 13 residues in the CDR3. The CDR3 sequence is CSASRRESQPQHF. CDR3 sequence (DNA): TGCAGTGCTAGTCGGAGGGAGAGTCAGCCCCAGCATTTT.

In its sample, this clonotype was seen a few times. The V call is TRBV28, the J call TRBJ2-3, with a tentative D call TRBD2 (5 bases). Germline CDR1 is MDHEN and CDR2 is SYDVKM. V lost 3 bases to trimming and J lost 2 bases, with 15 bases between them. CDR3 length: 16 residues. The CDR3 sequence is CASSFIEGAPTDTQYF. The CDR3, as DNA: TGTGCCAGCAGTTTTATTGAGGGTGCCCCCACAGATACGCAGTATTTT.

A few counts support this clonotype. The chain joins TRBV3-1 to TRBJ2-1, with TRBD2 matching over 10 bases. V gave up 0 bases and J gave up 2 bases; unmatched junction bases: 4. Germline-derived CDR1 and CDR2 are LGHDT and YNNKEL (reference sequence). The CDR3 is made up of 17 amino acids. CDR3 sequence (DNA): TGTGCCAGCAGCCAAGAGGTACTAGCGGGGCCCTACAATGAGCAGTTCTTC. Its translation is CASSQEVLAGPYNEQFF.

V is TRBV6-2 or TRBV6-3 and J is TRBJ1-1; D is unclear. CDR1 and CDR2 from the germline V gene are MNHEY and SVGEGT. V gave up 2 bases and J gave up 10 bases, with 17 bases separating them. This CDR3 comprises 14 residues. The CDR3 here is CASSYLAGFRRAFF. The CDR3 DNA reads as TGTGCCAGCAGTTACCTGGCCGGGTTTCGGAGAGCTTTCTTT.

There are many counts of this clonotype. The V gene is TRBV9, the J gene TRBJ2-3; D unclear. V lost 0 bases to trimming and J lost 2 bases, with 7 bases between them. Germline V gene lookup returns CDR1 SGDLS and CDR2 YYNGEE. This CDR3 has 14 residues. The CDR3 sequence is CASSVVHFTDTQYF. The CDR3 nucleotides are TGTGCCAGCAGCGTAGTGCACTTCACAGATACGCAGTATTTT.

This clonotype was recorded a few times. The rearrangement uses TRBV9 and TRBJ2-2, with TRBD2 identical over 12 bases. In germline, CDR1 is SGDLS, CDR2 YYNGEE. The CDR3 consists of 19 residues. Trimming at V came to 0 bases and at J to 1 base, leaving 7 bases not matched to a gene. This CDR3 is CASSVGPAGLAGNTGELFF. CDR3 nucleotides: TGTGCCAGCAGCGTAGGCCCCGCGGGACTAGCGGGGAACACCGGGGAGCTGTTTTTT.

This clonotype was recorded a few times. The V and J genes are TRBV12-3 or TRBV12-4 and TRBJ2-2; possible D gene TRBD2, 5 bases. Trimming removed 6 bases at V and 7 bases at J, with 9 bases between. This CDR3 has 12 residues. The CDR3 sequence is CASRYSGGELFF. In nucleotides, the CDR3 is TGTGCCAGCAGATACAGCGGCGGGGAGCTGTTTTTT.

This clonotype has at least ten counts. V and J are TRBV5-1 and TRBJ2-7, with D perhaps matching TRBD2 (7 bases). CDR1 SGHRS and CDR2 YFSETQ come from the germline V gene. This CDR3 region has 16 residues. V was shortened by 4 bases and J by 2 bases, with 19 bases between the two germline ends. The CDR3 protein is CASSDLPGGQAYEQYF. CDR3 DNA sequence: TGCGCCAGCAGCGACCTCCCCGGGGGGCAGGCCTACGAGCAGTACTTC.

This clonotype was picked up many times. The chain links TRBV29-1 to TRBJ1-1; possible D gene TRBD1, 5 bases. Germline V gene sequence: CDR1 SQVTM, CDR2 ANQGSEA. The CDR3 is 12 residues long. The V end was cut by 7 bases, the J end by 6 bases, with 15 bases between. This CDR3 reads CSGYSGYAEAFF. In DNA, the CDR3 is TGCAGCGGATATTCAGGGTACGCTGAAGCTTTCTTT.

This clonotype was observed a handful of times. This chain connects TRBV5-4 to TRBJ1-2, with D perhaps TRBD1 (5 bases). CDR3 length equals 15 residues. The germline V and J ends were trimmed by 4 bases and 8 bases, with 21 bases remaining between them. The V gene's germline CDR1 is SGHNT and CDR2 YYREEE (reference sequence). DNA for the CDR3: TGTGCCAGCAGCCCCCGGGGCTCCAGCGGGAGAGGCTACACCTTC. As protein: CASSPRGSSGRGYTF.

The chain combines TRBV11-2 with TRBJ2-5, with D unclear. The CDR3 has 12 residues. The V end was cut by 6 bases, the J end by 0 bases, with 5 bases between. Germline V gene data show CDR1 as SGHAT and CDR2 as FQNNGV. CDR3 in amino acids: CASRPYQETQYF. The CDR3 region has the DNA TGTGCCAGCAGACCGTACCAAGAGACCCAGTACTTC.

This clonotype was observed a single time. Written as DNA, the CDR3 is TGCAGTGCTGGGACAGGGCAATATAGCAATCAGCCCCAGCATTTT. Encoded protein: CSAGTGQYSNQPQHF. The gene calls are TRBV20-1 and TRBJ1-5; 9 bases are shared with TRBD1. Losses at the gene ends were 5 bases for V and 0 bases for J; bases not matched to a gene: 5. The CDR3 has 15 amino acids. Germline lookup yields CDR1 DFQATT and CDR2 SNEGSKA (reference sequence).

The chain joins TRBV15 to TRBJ1-6; 11 bases fit TRBD1. Germline V lookup: CDR1 LNHNV, CDR2 YYDKDF (reference sequence). After removal of 0 bases from V and 9 bases from J, the junction contained 1 base not matched to a gene. The CDR3 covers 15 residues. The CDR3 nucleotides are TGTGCCACCAGCAGAGAAGGGACAGGGGGTTCACCCCTCCACTTT. Translation gives CATSREGTGGSPLHF.

The chain couples TRBV7-9 to TRBJ2-5; no firm D call. V lost 2 bases to trimming and J lost 4 bases, with 11 bases between them. Germline values: CDR1 SEHNR, CDR2 FQNEAQ (reference sequence). This CDR3 is 14 amino acids long. The CDR3 sequence is CASSLLGNPETQYF. CDR3 in DNA: TGTGCCAGCAGCTTATTAGGAAACCCAGAGACCCAGTACTTC.

This clonotype turned up a few times. The chain employs TRBV15 and TRBJ1-5, with no clear D. Trimming pared 5 bases from V and 9 bases from J, leaving 11 bases between. This CDR3 has 12 amino acids. The germline V gene encodes CDR1 LNHNV and CDR2 YYDKDF (reference sequence). CDR3 in amino acids: CATSRRAGPQHF. The CDR3 DNA reads TGTGCCACCAGCCGGCGCGCCGGGCCCCAGCATTTT.

This clonotype was counted between two and nine times. The chain joins TRBV4-2 to TRBJ2-3; D is unclear. This CDR3 spans 15 amino acids. The ends were cut back, 3 bases at V and 0 bases at J, with 10 bases in the middle. The germline V gene has CDR1 LGHNA and CDR2 YNFKEQ. The CDR3 sequence is CASSQKKGSTDTQYF. The CDR3 nucleotides read TGTGCCAGCAGCCAGAAAAAGGGCAGCACAGATACGCAGTATTTT.

This clonotype was found many times. This chain joins TRBV15 and TRBJ1-2; TRBD1 matches 10 bases. Trimming removed 4 bases from V and 6 bases from J; junction bases left unmatched: 11. The germline CDR1 and CDR2 sequences are LNHNV and YYDKDF (reference sequence). The CDR3 extends over 16 amino acids. The CDR3 DNA is TGTGCCACCAGCACCCGCTGGACAGGGGGACAGAATGGCTACACCTTC. Its protein product is CATSTRWTGGQNGYTF.

V usage is TRBV15 and J usage is TRBJ2-3; TRBD2 matches at 15 bases. The CDR3 extends over 17 amino acids. The ends lost 5 bases at V and 6 bases at J; junction bases unmatched: 9. Per germline, CDR1 LNHNV and CDR2 YYDKDF (reference sequence). For the CDR3, the DNA is TGTGCCACCAGCGGGGGGACTAGCGGGGGGTTAGGTGATACGCAGTATTTT. Its translation: CATSGGTSGGLGDTQYF.

The J gene is TRBJ2-3, the V gene TRBV7-2; D might be TRBD1 or TRBD2, each matching 5 bases. CDR3 length equals 15 residues. Trimming pared 6 bases from V and 6 bases from J, leaving 19 bases between. Per germline, CDR1 SGHTA and CDR2 FQGNSA. The CDR3 sequence is CASSPSGTSGDTQYF. DNA of the CDR3: TGTGCCAGCAGTCCATCGGGGACGAGTGGGGATACGCAGTATTTT. Full variable domain (outside the CDR3, taken from reference TRBV7-2 and TRBJ2-3): GAGVSQSPSNKVTEKGKDVELRCDPISGHTALYWYRQSLGQGLEFLIYFQGNSAPDKSGLPSDRFSAERTGGSVSTLTIQRTQQEDSAVYLCASSPSGTSGDTQYFGPGTRLTVL.

This clonotype showed up just a few times. The chain recombines TRBV18 with TRBJ1-6; 8 bases fit TRBD1. In germline, CDR1 is KGHSH, CDR2 LQKENI. Trimming took 6 bases from V and 13 from J; bases not matched to a gene: 14. The CDR3 extends over 15 amino acids. The CDR3 DNA reads TGTGCCAGCTCCCAAGGACAGGGCCAACTAGGGCCCCTCCACTTT. Protein: CASSQGQGQLGPLHF.

Many counts were recorded for this clonotype. This chain joins TRBV5-4 and TRBJ2-1, with TRBD2 identical over 13 bases. Per the germline V gene, CDR1 is SGHNT and CDR2 is YYREEE (reference sequence). Trimming took 4 bases from V and 4 from J; bases not matched to a gene: 2. The CDR3 covers 15 residues. CDR3 region: CASSRTSGGYNEQFF. CDR3 DNA sequence: TGTGCCAGCAGCCGGACTAGCGGGGGATACAATGAGCAGTTCTTC.

CDR3 loop: CSAIPTGSLSYEQYV. CDR3 DNA: TGCAGTGCTATCCCCACAGGTTCCCTCTCCTACGAGCAGTACGTC. This chain uses TRBV20-1 with TRBJ2-7, with D tentatively TRBD1 (5 bases). Trimming cost V 4 bases and J 0 bases, with 16 bases left between them. CDR1 DFQATT and CDR2 SNEGSKA come from the germline V gene (reference sequence). The CDR3 extends over 15 amino acids.

This clonotype was detected ten times or more. The rearrangement uses TRBV20-1 and TRBJ2-5, with D hard to call. This CDR3 has 10 residues. The V and J ends lost 5 bases and 3 bases respectively, with 4 bases between them. Looked up from germline, CDR1 is DFQATT and CDR2 is SNEGSKA (reference sequence). CDR3 sequence: CSAVEETQYF. CDR3 in DNA: TGCAGTGCTGTAGAAGAGACCCAGTACTTC.